This entry concerns a single T cell receptor beta chain. Antigen unknown. This sequence may be a read error, since a much larger clone differs from it by one base. CDR1 is MDHEN and CDR2 is SYDVKM in the germline V gene. The CDR3 sequence is 17 residues long. The use of a sample-barcoded 5' primer and a J-beta primer mix characterized a second PCR of roughly 6 to 11 cycles. Using its own MiXCR run on the 5' RACE reads, TCRdb lists one record per CDR3 protein. The sample shows roughly 900,000 distinct CDR3 sequences, more than 25% of them seen only once. These data belong to a study of blood T cells in healthy people across ages. Study results and caveats: Any conclusive comparison of naive versus antigen-experienced cells was prevented by using unsorted PBMCs. CMV infection status of these donors was not known.

V gene TRBV28 combines with J gene TRBJ2-1; 11 nucleotides agree with TRBD2. The J call is doubtful: the DNA matches TRBJ2-7 better. The TCR originated in a woman older than 75 in good health. Sequencing used blood. CDR3 coding DNA: TGTGCCAGCAGTTGGGACCCCCGACTAGCGGGGTACAATGAGCAGTACTTC. It is translated as CASSWDPRLAGYNEQYF.